These 25 T cell receptor beta chains originate from one sample sequenced in a study of a mutant IDH1 vaccine in newly diagnosed glioma. No antigen has been identified for these receptors. Time point indicated: week 11, during vaccination. Each dose of the vaccine consisted of 300 ug of mutant IDH1 20-mer peptide, with topical imiquimod. Produced via immunoSEQ multiplex PCR; TCRdb's table is partial and in-frame only. This table holds 20,000 to 25,000 clones, about 70% found once. This material consisted of peripheral blood mononuclear cells (PBMCs), taken from a glioma patient whose treatment included an IDH1 peptide vaccine. The origin of the receptors is a man aged 18 to 30 with glioma. Some clones in this sample may be carry-over from other donors' samples.

The sample holds a few counts of this clone. This chain connects TRBV18 to TRBJ1-2; tentative D call: TRBD1 (6 bases). The CDR3 has 13 residues. Trimming stripped 3 bases from V and 6 bases from J, with 11 bases between. Germline lookup yields CDR1 KGHSH and CDR2 LQKENI. This CDR3 is CASSPGPGDGYTF. DNA for the CDR3: TGTGCCAGCTCACCTGGCCCAGGGGATGGCTACACCTTC.

This clone was seen a few times. The chain couples TRBV5-4 to TRBJ1-1; D unresolved. CDR1 and CDR2 from the germline V gene are SGHNT and YYREEE (reference sequence). The ends were cut back, 1 base at V and 2 bases at J, with 6 bases in the middle. The CDR3 length is 13 residues. CDR3 sequence (DNA): TGTGCCAGCAGCTTGCCAGGCAACACTGAAGCTTTCTTT. Translated: CASSLPGNTEAFF. The variable domain in full, with the rest retrieved from reference TRBV5-4 and TRBJ1-1, is ETGVTQSPTHLIKTRGQQVTLRCSSQSGHNTVSWYQQALGQGPQFIFQYYREEENGRGNFPPRFSGLQFPNYSSELNVNALELDDSALYLCASSLPGNTEAFFGQGTRLTVV.

Only a few counts were recorded for this clone. The gene calls are TRBV6-5 and TRBJ1-5, with 9 bases that match TRBD1. This CDR3 is 16 amino acids long. Trimming at V came to 0 bases and at J to 3 bases, leaving 3 bases not matched to a gene. From germline, CDR1 is MNHEY and CDR2 SVGAGI. CDR3 sequence reads: CASSYSRTGVNQPQHF. In nucleotides, the CDR3 is TGTGCCAGCAGTTACTCGAGGACAGGGGTCAATCAGCCCCAGCATTTT.

The chain couples TRBV20-1 to TRBJ2-7; D is undetermined. This CDR3 spans 10 amino acids. V lost 6 bases to trimming and J lost 2 bases, with 5 bases between them. Germline CDR1 is DFQATT and CDR2 is SNEGSKA (reference sequence). The CDR3 DNA reads as TGCAGTGCCTTCACCTACGAGCAGTACTTC. Its translation: CSAFTYEQYF.

In this sample, this clone turned up a few times. This sequence joins TRBV7-2 and TRBJ2-7; maybe TRBD1 (6 bases). V was trimmed by 5 bases and J by 6 bases, leaving 23 bases between them. Germline-derived CDR1 and CDR2 are SGHTA and FQGNSA. The CDR3 extends over 16 amino acids. CDR3 amino acids: CASSINWGQGRVEQYF. CDR3 coding DNA: TGTGCCAGCAGCATAAACTGGGGACAAGGGCGGGTCGAGCAGTACTTC. The whole variable domain, filled in from reference TRBV7-2 and TRBJ2-7, reads GAGVSQSPSNKVTEKGKDVELRCDPISGHTALYWYRQSLGQGLEFLIYFQGNSAPDKSGLPSDRFSAERTGGSVSTLTIQRTQQEDSAVYLCASSINWGQGRVEQYFGPGTRLTVT.

V gene TRBV28 combines with J gene TRBJ1-5, with TRBD1 as a possible D gene (6 bases). V dropped 6 bases and J dropped 2 bases, with 11 bases sitting between them. The CDR3 extends over 14 amino acids. CDR1 is MDHEN and CDR2 is SYDVKM in the germline V gene. For the CDR3, the DNA is TGTGCCAGCAGCCGGGGGCGCGGCAATCAGCCCCAGCATTTT. It specifies CASSRGRGNQPQHF.

V and J are TRBV7-9 and TRBJ1-1; possible D gene TRBD1, 5 bases. CDR3 size: 13 residues. Trimming removed 8 bases from V and 5 bases from J, with 15 bases in between. The germline CDR1 and CDR2 sequences are SEHNR and FQNEAQ (reference sequence). The CDR3 DNA sequence: TGTGCCAGCCATTTAAGTCAGGGAACTGAAGCTTTCTTT. Its protein product is CASHLSQGTEAFF.

This chain uses TRBV5-4 with TRBJ2-3, with 13 bases fitting TRBD2. The germline CDR1 and CDR2 sequences are SGHNT and YYREEE (reference sequence). Trimming at V came to 3 bases and at J to 6 bases, leaving 7 bases not matched to a gene. The CDR3 contains 16 residues. The DNA of the CDR3 is TGTGCCAGCAGCTCTACTAGCGGGGGGGCCTTGGATACGCAGTATTTT. It yields the protein CASSSTSGGALDTQYF.

The chain employs TRBV7-9 and TRBJ1-6; D perhaps matches TRBD1 (5 bases). This CDR3 is 16 amino acids long. The V gene lost 2 bases and the J gene lost 8 bases, with 16 bases spanning the gap. Germline V gene lookup returns CDR1 SEHNR and CDR2 FQNEAQ (reference sequence). CDR3 amino acids: CASSLTGPIWDSPLHF. For the CDR3, the DNA is TGTGCCAGCAGCTTAACGGGACCGATATGGGATTCACCCCTCCACTTT.

The chain links TRBV4-3 to TRBJ2-1, with TRBD2 matching 11 bases. The length of the CDR3 is 16 residues. The trim removed 1 base at V and 5 bases at J, leaving 4 bases unmatched. The V gene's germline CDR1 is LGHNA and CDR2 YSLEER. The CDR3 here is CASSQGSGGDHNEQFF. The CDR3, as DNA: TGCGCCAGCAGCCAAGGTAGCGGGGGGGATCACAATGAGCAGTTCTTC.

The chain is built from TRBV7-3 and TRBJ2-7; D ambiguous. Germline V lookup: CDR1 SGHTA, CDR2 FQGTGA. CDR3 length equals 13 residues. V lost 0 bases, J lost 3 bases, and 6 bases lay in between. CDR3 region: CASSLTADYEQYF. The CDR3 bases are TGTGCCAGCAGCTTAACTGCAGACTACGAGCAGTACTTC.

V gene TRBV2 combines with J gene TRBJ2-7, with D uncertain. Deletions cut 3 bases from V and 2 bases from J, with 5 bases between. The CDR3 extends over 12 amino acids. Germline V CDR1 and CDR2: SNHLY, FYNNEI. CDR3 DNA sequence: TGTGCCAGCAGTGATTCCACCTACGAGCAGTACTTC. It yields the protein CASSDSTYEQYF.

The V call is TRBV9, the J call TRBJ2-1; D possibly matches TRBD1 or TRBD2 (5 bases each). Trimming stripped 0 bases from V and 4 bases from J, with 14 bases between. CDR3 length: 16 amino acids. Germline V gives CDR1 SGDLS, CDR2 YYNGEE. The CDR3 region has the DNA TGTGCCAGCAGCGTAGTGGCAGGGACGGCTTACAATGAGCAGTTCTTC. Translation: CASSVVAGTAYNEQFF.

The rearrangement links TRBV6-4 to TRBJ2-1; the match to TRBD2 covers 7 bases. The CDR3 spans 14 residues. V lost 0 bases and J lost 7; bases outside the gene matches: 3. Germline assignment: CDR1 MRHNA and CDR2 SNTAGT. The CDR3 coding sequence is TGTGCCAGCAGTGACTCGCCAGCGGGAAATGAGCAGTTCTTC. Translating gives CASSDSPAGNEQFF.

This chain links TRBV19 with TRBJ2-2; D is perhaps TRBD2 (6 bases). Per germline, CDR1 LNHDA and CDR2 SQIVND (reference sequence). The CDR3 runs 18 residues. V was shortened by 1 base and J by 3 bases, with 18 bases between the two germline ends. The CDR3 DNA reads as TGTGCCAGTAGTATAGCCCGACGGGGGAACAAAGACACCGGGGAGCTGTTTTTT. This translates into CASSIARRGNKDTGELFF.

CDR3 in DNA: TGTGCCAGCAACGGCCTTAGGGGGGAGACCCAGTACTTC. It specifies CASNGLRGETQYF. V usage is TRBV2 and J usage is TRBJ2-5, with a weak D call TRBD1 (6 bases). Trimming removed 7 bases from V and 5 bases from J, with 14 bases in between. CDR1 is SNHLY and CDR2 is FYNNEI in the germline V gene. CDR3 length: 13 amino acids. Using reference TRBV2 and TRBJ2-5 for the parts outside the CDR3, the full variable domain is EPEVTQTPSHQVTQMGQEVILRCVPISNHLYFYWYRQILGQKVEFLVSFYNNEISEKSEIFDDQFSVERPDGSNFTLKIRSTKLEDSAMYFCASNGLRGETQYFGPGTRLLVL.

This clone has just a few counts. The chain joins TRBV30 to TRBJ1-1, with D unclear. The germline V gene encodes CDR1 GTSNPN and CDR2 SVGIG (reference sequence). Trimming pared 1 base from V and 11 bases from J, leaving 11 bases between. The CDR3 loop spans 11 amino acids. CDR3 sequence reads: CAWSGVYGAFF. CDR3 in DNA: TGTGCCTGGAGTGGAGTATACGGGGCTTTCTTT. The variable domain in full, completed from reference TRBV30 and TRBJ1-1, reads SQTIHQWPATLVQPVGSPLSLECTVEGTSNPNLYWYRQAAGRGLQLLFYSVGIGQISSEVPQNLSASRPQDRQFILSSKKLLLSDSGFYLCAWSGVYGAFFGQGTRLTVV.

V and J are TRBV6-5 and TRBJ2-1; D gene unclear. Germline values: CDR1 MNHEY, CDR2 SVGAGI. V was pared by 2 bases and J by 8 bases, with 13 bases between. The CDR3 has 14 amino acids. CDR3 in DNA: TGTGCCAGCAGTTACAGGCCTAGTGGTTATGAGCAGTTCTTC. This translates into CASSYRPSGYEQFF.

J is TRBJ1-1 and V is TRBV10-3; unclear D gene. From germline, CDR1 is ENHRY and CDR2 SYGVKD. The CDR3 sequence is 11 residues long. Trimming pared 8 bases from V and 3 bases from J, leaving 7 bases between. CDR3 nucleotides: TGTGCCATCCAAGAGGACACTGAAGCTTTCTTT. This translates into CAIQEDTEAFF.

The rearrangement links TRBV29-1 to TRBJ1-2; 9 bases match TRBD1. The CDR3 has 14 residues. Germline values: CDR1 SQVTM, CDR2 ANQGSEA. Unmatched junction bases numbered 9, after V lost 6 bases and J lost 4 bases. DNA for the CDR3: TGCAGCGTCAAAGAAAAGACAGGGGGCTATGGCTACACCTTC. Translation: CSVKEKTGGYGYTF.

V and J are TRBV15 and TRBJ1-4, with a tentative D call TRBD1 (6 bases). The CDR3 runs to 16 residues. CDR1 and CDR2 from the germline V gene are LNHNV and YYDKDF (reference sequence). Between the trimmed V and J ends, which lost 2 bases and 4 bases, there was a span of 14 bases. The CDR3 region is CATSRPGQSYNEKLFF. The CDR3 DNA follows: TGTGCCACCAGCAGACCCGGACAGAGCTATAATGAAAAACTGTTTTTT.

The V and J genes are TRBV5-1 and TRBJ1-5, with D perhaps TRBD1 (5 bases). This CDR3 has 15 residues. CDR1 and CDR2 (germline): SGHRS, YFSETQ. V dropped 1 base and J dropped 5 bases, with 13 bases sitting between them. The chain's CDR3 is CASSLRQGGDQPQHF. CDR3 sequence (DNA): TGCGCCAGCAGCTTGAGGCAGGGAGGCGATCAGCCCCAGCATTTT.

Written as DNA, the CDR3 is TGCGCCAGCAGCTTGACCGGGACAGGTTCGCATGAGCAGTTCTTC. Its translation: CASSLTGTGSHEQFF. This chain connects TRBV5-1 to TRBJ2-1; 8 nucleotides match TRBD1. CDR3 length equals 15 residues. CDR1 and CDR2 (germline): SGHRS, YFSETQ. V lost 1 base, J lost 8 bases, and 8 bases stayed unmatched.

This clone was counted once. The genes are TRBV18 and TRBJ1-5, with unresolved D. The CDR3 contains 15 residues. Trimming removed 2 bases at V and 0 bases at J, with 8 bases between. Germline lookup yields CDR1 KGHSH and CDR2 LQKENI. CDR3 DNA sequence: TGTGCCAGCTCACCAAAAGCCGGTAGCAATCAGCCCCAGCATTTT. Residues: CASSPKAGSNQPQHF.

In nucleotides, the CDR3 is TGTGCCAGCAGCGGAGGGGGCTCTGAAGCTTTCTTT. Protein sequence: CASSGGGSEAFF. The chain uses TRBV9 and TRBJ1-1; TRBD1 agrees at 7 bases. V shed 3 bases, J shed 6 bases, and the junction held 2 bases outside the gene matches. This CDR3 has 12 residues. CDR1 and CDR2 from the germline V gene are SGDLS and YYNGEE.